Below are 27 T cell receptor beta chains sequenced from a single sample in a study of cytomegalovirus exposure and HLA in healthy donors. 13 Jbeta primers and 60 Vbeta primers were used for the PCR. Using immunoSEQ multiplex PCR, the repertoire was profiled, and TCRdb retains in-frame clones only, with some absent. The sample lists some 130,000 clones; 66% were seen once. The specimen sequenced was PBMCs. The receptors stem from a human donor in good health.

This rearrangement joins TRBV2 to TRBJ2-5; 12 bases map to TRBD2. The CDR3 length is 15 residues. CDR1 and CDR2 (germline): SNHLY, FYNNEI. The V segment lost 5 bases and the J segment 5 bases; nucleotides outside the gene matches: 6. The CDR3 DNA reads as TGTGCCAGCAGTCTGACTAGCGGGAGAGGGGAGACCCAGTACTTC. Its translation is CASSLTSGRGETQYF.

The chain couples TRBV4-2 to TRBJ2-3; D possibly corresponds to TRBD2 (7 bases). The V gene's germline CDR1 is LGHNA and CDR2 YNFKEQ. V was clipped by 4 bases and J by 6 bases, with 23 bases between them. The length of the CDR3 is 17 residues. CDR3 bases: TGTGCCAGCAGCCCCCTCGGAGGGGGGGAGGGAACGGATACGCAGTATTTT. Amino acid sequence: CASSPLGGGEGTDTQYF.

The chain combines TRBV5-4 with TRBJ2-3; 9 positions match TRBD1. The V gene's germline CDR1 is SGHNT and CDR2 YYREEE (reference sequence). This CDR3 is 17 amino acids long. The V segment lost 4 bases and the J segment 1 base; nucleotides outside the gene matches: 10. CDR3 DNA: TGTGCCAGCAGCAATTACCTCCGGGACAGGGGCACAGATACGCAGTATTTT. It translates to CASSNYLRDRGTDTQYF. The whole variable domain, filled in from reference TRBV5-4 and TRBJ2-3, reads ETGVTQSPTHLIKTRGQQVTLRCSSQSGHNTVSWYQQALGQGPQFIFQYYREEENGRGNFPPRFSGLQFPNYSSELNVNALELDDSALYLCASSNYLRDRGTDTQYFGPGTRLTVL.

The chain is built from TRBV10-3 and TRBJ2-7; 8 bases are a match to TRBD1. The germline gives CDR1 ENHRY, CDR2 SYGVKD. There are 13 residues in the CDR3. Trimming took 0 bases from V and 6 from J; bases not matched to a gene: 1. The CDR3 region has the DNA TGTGCCATCAGTGAGTCCACAGGGGGCGAGCAGTACTTC. Its protein is CAISESTGGEQYF.

This rearrangement joins TRBV5-4 to TRBJ2-1; 7 bases fit TRBD2. The V and J ends lost 0 bases and 0 bases, in that order; junction bases with no gene match: 0. Germline values: CDR1 SGHNT, CDR2 YYREEE (reference sequence). CDR3 length: 15 residues. The CDR3 here is CASSLVAGSYNEQFF. The CDR3 DNA is TGTGCCAGCAGCTTGGTAGCGGGCTCCTACAATGAGCAGTTCTTC. Variable domain in full (rest from reference TRBV5-4 and TRBJ2-1): ETGVTQSPTHLIKTRGQQVTLRCSSQSGHNTVSWYQQALGQGPQFIFQYYREEENGRGNFPPRFSGLQFPNYSSELNVNALELDDSALYLCASSLVAGSYNEQFFGPGTRLTVL.

J is TRBJ2-7 and V is TRBV4-2; D possibly corresponds to TRBD1 (5 bases). The CDR3 has 15 residues. Germline CDR1 is LGHNA and CDR2 is YNFKEQ. The V end lost 1 base, the J end lost 9 bases, and 19 bases lay between the germline ends. CDR3 sequence: CASSQVSAGIKVQYF. Written as DNA, the CDR3 is TGTGCCAGCAGCCAAGTTTCGGCAGGGATAAAGGTGCAGTACTTC.

The rearrangement joins TRBV9 to TRBJ2-1; 11 nucleotides line up with TRBD2. The length of the CDR3 is 14 residues. Germline trimming cut 3 bases from V and 6 bases from J; bases unmatched to any gene: 2. From germline, CDR1 is SGDLS and CDR2 YYNGEE. The chain's CDR3 is CASSEGLAANEQFF. CDR3 nucleotide sequence: TGTGCCAGCAGCGAGGGACTAGCGGCCAATGAGCAGTTCTTC.

The chain employs TRBV9 and TRBJ2-3; TRBD2 matches at 8 bases. In germline, CDR1 is SGDLS, CDR2 YYNGEE. The V segment lost 3 bases and the J segment 1 base; nucleotides outside the gene matches: 4. The CDR3 is 15 amino acids. CDR3 DNA: TGTGCCAGCAGCGCTAGCGGGCCCCGCACAGATACGCAGTATTTT. Translating it yields CASSASGPRTDTQYF.

The chain recombines TRBV5-6 with TRBJ2-7; 7 nucleotides align to TRBD1. V shed 0 bases, J shed 6 bases, and the junction held 6 bases outside the gene matches. CDR3 length equals 14 residues. CDR1 is SGHDT, CDR2 YYEEEE, per germline. The CDR3 region has the DNA TGTGCCAGCAGCTTGGCGACAGGGTCTAGCGAGCAGTACTTC. The encoded protein is CASSLATGSSEQYF.

J is TRBJ2-3 and V is TRBV4-3; D unresolved. There are 15 residues in the CDR3. The germline V and J ends were trimmed by 0 bases and 0 bases, with 7 bases remaining between them. Germline V gene data show CDR1 as LGHNA and CDR2 as YSLEER. The chain's CDR3 is CASSQEGTSTDTQYF. CDR3 nucleotides: TGCGCCAGCAGCCAAGAGGGCACAAGCACAGATACGCAGTATTTT.

This sequence joins TRBV10-3 and TRBJ2-7; 9 bases fit TRBD2. The germline CDR1 and CDR2 sequences are ENHRY and SYGVKD. The CDR3 runs 14 residues. V was pared by 2 bases and J by 2 bases, with 1 base of the junction left unmatched. As DNA, the CDR3 is TGTGCCATCAGTGAGCAGCGGGAGGCCTACGAGCAGTACTTC. It yields the protein CAISEQREAYEQYF.

J is TRBJ2-3 and V is TRBV19, with 8 bases lining up with TRBD1. The germline gives CDR1 LNHDA, CDR2 SQIVND (reference sequence). After removal of 4 bases from V and 0 bases from J, the junction contained 6 bases not matched to a gene. This CDR3 region has 16 residues. CDR3 in DNA: TGTGCCAGTAGTAGTCAGGGGGCGAGGAGCACAGATACGCAGTATTTT. Its translation: CASSSQGARSTDTQYF.

The J gene is TRBJ1-5, the V gene TRBV6-6; TRBD1 might be the D (6 bases). The CDR3 consists of 16 residues. Deletions cut 0 bases from V and 6 bases from J, with 15 bases between. CDR1 is MNHNY, CDR2 SVGAGI, per germline (reference sequence). CDR3 residues: CASSYSDEGGGQPQHF. In DNA form, the CDR3 reads TGTGCCAGCAGTTACTCGGATGAAGGGGGGGGTCAGCCCCAGCATTTT.

This chain joins TRBV6-1 and TRBJ1-5; 8 nucleotides line up with TRBD1. With V trimmed by 2 bases and J by 5 bases, 8 bases remained unmatched. Germline loops: CDR1 MNHNS, CDR2 SASEGT. The CDR3 covers 16 residues. The CDR3 loop reads CASSESRTGYYQPQHF. CDR3 DNA: TGTGCCAGCAGTGAATCCCGGACAGGGTATTATCAGCCCCAGCATTTT.

The chain uses TRBV6-4 and TRBJ1-5; no clear D. The germline V gene encodes CDR1 MRHNA and CDR2 SNTAGT. The CDR3 runs 14 residues. V was clipped by 10 bases and J by 7 bases, with 20 bases between them. CDR3 loop: CAKRREVRPQPQHF. The CDR3 coding sequence is TGTGCCAAACGACGAGAGGTGCGCCCACAGCCCCAGCATTTT.

The V call is TRBV6-1, the J call TRBJ2-7; 10 nucleotides match TRBD2. There are 14 residues in the CDR3. V dropped 4 bases and J dropped 4; count of bases not matched to a gene: 4. CDR1 is MNHNS, CDR2 SASEGT, per germline. The CDR3 protein is CASSATSGAYEQYF. The CDR3 nucleotides read TGTGCCAGCAGTGCCACTAGCGGGGCTTACGAGCAGTACTTC.

In nucleotides, the CDR3 is TGTGCCAGCAGTCATTCGGGACAGTACAATGAGCAGTTCTTC. This codes for CASSHSGQYNEQFF. The chain uses TRBV27 and TRBJ2-1, with 7 positions matching TRBD1. Germline values: CDR1 MNHEY, CDR2 SMNVEV (reference sequence). This CDR3 has 14 amino acids. V shed 5 bases and J 4 bases; nucleotides not matched to a gene: 5.

This chain connects TRBV6-5 to TRBJ1-2, with a possible D match to TRBD1 (6 bases). Trimming cost V 6 bases and J 8 bases, with 16 bases left between them. The CDR3 sequence is 13 residues long. The germline gives CDR1 MNHEY, CDR2 SVGAGI. CDR3 coding DNA: TGTGCCAGCAGGAAAACAGGGTCTTGGGGCTACACCTTC. Protein product: CASRKTGSWGYTF.

CDR3 sequence reads: CASSSRQYLYEQYF. The CDR3 region has the DNA TGTGCCAGCAGTTCCAGACAGTACCTCTACGAGCAGTACTTC. V gene TRBV28 combines with J gene TRBJ2-7; tentative D call: TRBD1 (5 bases). The germline V gene has CDR1 MDHEN and CDR2 SYDVKM. V was clipped by 4 bases and J by 3 bases, with 13 bases between them. This CDR3 comprises 14 residues.

The rearrangement joins TRBV12-5 to TRBJ2-1; 7 positions match TRBD2. CDR3 length: 17 amino acids. Germline values: CDR1 LGHNT, CDR2 FRNRAP. After removal of 4 bases from V and 4 bases from J, the junction contained 13 bases not matched to a gene. CDR3 amino acids: CASGSPVGEGRYNEQFF. DNA of the CDR3: TGTGCTAGTGGTTCCCCGGTCGGGGAGGGGAGGTACAATGAGCAGTTCTTC.

Comment on this clone: Relative to the germline gene, one junction end is altered; a read error may explain this. V gene TRBV5-1 combines with J gene TRBJ1-2; 9 bases map to TRBD1. CDR3 length equals 16 residues. Germline values: CDR1 SGHRS, CDR2 YFSETQ. The CDR3 DNA sequence: TGCGCCAGCAGCCTTGGAAGCGACAGGGGGGACTATGGCTACCCCTTC. Its translation is CASSLGSDRGDYGYPF.

The CDR3 nucleotides read TGTGCCAGCTCCATCTCTAGCGCACAGAATGAGCAGTTCTTC. It codes for CASSISSAQNEQFF. The chain has TRBV7-2 and TRBJ2-1, with D perhaps TRBD2 (6 bases). The germline V gene has CDR1 SGHTA and CDR2 FQGNSA. The CDR3 is made up of 14 amino acids. Trimming removed 8 bases from V and 7 bases from J, with 18 bases in between. Supplemented by reference TRBV7-2 and TRBJ2-1, the full variable domain reads GAGVSQSPSNKVTEKGKDVELRCDPISGHTALYWYRQSLGQGLEFLIYFQGNSAPDKSGLPSDRFSAERTGGSVSTLTIQRTQQEDSAVYLCASSISSAQNEQFFGPGTRLTVL.

This clone was counted a few times. The chain has TRBV14 and TRBJ1-1; D is unclear. The length of the CDR3 is 16 residues. Trimming shortened V by 4 bases and J by 0 bases, and 15 bases separated the two germline ends. Germline V gene sequence: CDR1 SGHDN, CDR2 FVKESK. CDR3 protein: CASSPPGGHMNTEAFF. DNA of the CDR3: TGTGCCAGCAGCCCCCCCGGAGGGCACATGAACACTGAAGCTTTCTTT. Complete variable domain (other parts from reference TRBV14 and TRBJ1-1): EAGVTQFPSHSVIEKGQTVTLRCDPISGHDNLYWYRRVMGKEIKFLLHFVKESKQDESGMPNNRFLAERTGGTYSTLKVQPAELEDSGVYFCASSPPGGHMNTEAFFGQGTRLTVV.

This sequence joins TRBV4-2 and TRBJ1-5; D not certain. The CDR3 totals 13 residues. The germline V gene has CDR1 LGHNA and CDR2 YNFKEQ. Trimming removed 0 bases from V and 5 bases from J, with 5 bases in between. The CDR3 protein is CASSQDQYQPQHF. DNA for the CDR3: TGTGCCAGCAGCCAAGATCAATATCAGCCCCAGCATTTT.

The chain combines TRBV27 with TRBJ2-5; the D gene is possibly TRBD1 (5 bases). The ends were cut back, 0 bases at V and 9 bases at J, with 14 bases in the middle. Looked up from germline, CDR1 is MNHEY and CDR2 is SMNVEV (reference sequence). This CDR3 contains 14 residues. Written as DNA, the CDR3 is TGTGCCAGCAGTTTATCAGGGGCCGGTGGGGCCCAGTACTTC. Encoded protein: CASSLSGAGGAQYF.

In its sample, this clone was seen a few times. The chain links TRBV7-9 to TRBJ2-1, with 7 bases aligning to TRBD2. Germline assignment: CDR1 SEHNR and CDR2 FQNEAQ (reference sequence). J lost 7 bases, V lost 3 bases, and 9 bases had no gene match. CDR3 length equals 15 residues. Here the CDR3 reads CASSFPAGAGNEQFF. The CDR3 nucleotides read TGTGCCAGCAGCTTCCCGGCGGGAGCCGGGAATGAGCAGTTCTTC.

This clone was recorded a few times. The V and J genes are TRBV10-3 and TRBJ2-7, with D tentatively TRBD1 (6 bases). V was pared by 7 bases and J by 7 bases, with 17 bases between. The germline gives CDR1 ENHRY, CDR2 SYGVKD. The CDR3 is 13 amino acids. The CDR3 loop is CAIMGAEVGEQYF. The CDR3 DNA reads TGTGCCATCATGGGGGCAGAAGTCGGAGAGCAGTACTTC.